Each of the 5 T cell receptor beta chains below was sequenced from the same sample in a study of OX40 agonist ivuxolimab in advanced cancers. The protocol was immunoSEQ multiplex PCR, while the TCRdb copy is restricted to in-frame clones and leaves out a portion. The table shows about 77,000 clones, with roughly nine tenths occurring only once. The sequencing used CD4+ or CD8+ T cells sorted from blood, collected in a trial of the OX40 agonist ivuxolimab. The source of these receptors is an adult with an advanced solid tumor such as melanoma, head and neck, liver or kidney cancer.

J is TRBJ2-1 and V is TRBV11-3; no reliable D call. Per germline, CDR1 SGHNT and CDR2 YENEEA. There are 13 residues in the CDR3. Trimming shortened V by 2 bases and J by 7 bases, and 9 bases separated the two germline ends. The CDR3 spells CASSLNGQNEQFF. CDR3 sequence (DNA): TGTGCCAGCAGCTTAAACGGCCAGAATGAGCAGTTCTTC.

This clone is a singleton in its sample. V and J are TRBV2 and TRBJ1-1; D possibly corresponds to TRBD1 (5 bases). Trimming removed 8 bases at V and 1 base at J, with 14 bases between. Germline values: CDR1 SNHLY, CDR2 FYNNEI. The CDR3 is 14 residues long. CDR3 amino acids: CASVSGAGNTEAFF. The CDR3 bases are TGTGCCAGCGTTTCCGGGGCTGGGAACACTGAAGCTTTCTTT.

The CDR3 sequence is CASRNSGTEKSYGYTF. For the CDR3, the DNA is TGCGCCAGCAGAAATTCCGGGACCGAGAAATCCTATGGCTACACCTTC. V is TRBV4-1 and J is TRBJ1-2; maybe TRBD1 (5 bases). Looked up from germline, CDR1 is MGHRA and CDR2 is YSYEKL. V lost 6 bases, J lost 4 bases, and 21 bases lay in between. The CDR3 loop spans 16 amino acids.

The CDR3 DNA sequence: TGTGCCTGGAACCGGGGGAGGGGGAGGACCGGGGAGCTGTTTTTT. It codes for CAWNRGRGRTGELFF. This rearrangement joins TRBV30 to TRBJ2-2; D is perhaps TRBD2 (7 bases). Germline lookup yields CDR1 GTSNPN and CDR2 SVGIG (reference sequence). The CDR3 consists of 15 residues. With 4 bases removed from V and 5 bases from J, the gap between germline ends came to 17 bases.

The chain has TRBV27 and TRBJ2-7, with a tentative D call TRBD2 (5 bases). V was clipped by 6 bases and J by 3 bases, with 12 bases between them. Germline V lookup: CDR1 MNHEY, CDR2 SMNVEV (reference sequence). The CDR3 extends over 13 amino acids. The CDR3 spells CASRPDSIYEQYF. In nucleotides, the CDR3 is TGTGCCAGCAGGCCGGACTCCATCTACGAGCAGTACTTC.